One sample yielded the 28 T cell receptor beta chains listed below, sequenced in a study of technical replicates of blood from a few donors. Measured with immunoSEQ multiplex PCR; TCRdb has only the in-frame clones, and not every one. The sample holds about 80,000 clones, almost 98% seen once. The sample comprised T cells isolated from PBMCs. These receptors originate from a human donor in good health.

In nucleotides, the CDR3 is TGTGCCATCAGTGTCTTGGGACAGGGTTCCACCGGGGAGCTGTTTTTT. Its protein is CAISVLGQGSTGELFF. The genes are TRBV10-3 and TRBJ2-2, with 9 bases that match TRBD1. This CDR3 is 16 amino acids long. The V and J ends lost 4 bases and 4 bases, in that order; junction bases with no gene match: 7. Looked up from germline, CDR1 is ENHRY and CDR2 is SYGVKD.

The gene calls are TRBV5-4 and TRBJ2-5, with TRBD2 matching over 8 bases. This CDR3 spans 14 amino acids. Germline V lookup: CDR1 SGHNT, CDR2 YYREEE (reference sequence). V trimming: 9 bases; J trimming: 5 bases; junction bases outside the gene matches: 12. The CDR3 DNA follows: TGTGCCAACCTCGCCGGGAGGGCTTGGGAGACCCAGTACTTC. Its protein product is CANLAGRAWETQYF.

The rearrangement links TRBV7-8 to TRBJ2-1; 7 positions agree with TRBD2. Trimming at V came to 5 bases and at J to 5 bases, leaving 9 bases not matched to a gene. Per germline, CDR1 SGHVS and CDR2 FQNEAQ. There are 15 residues in the CDR3. CDR3 sequence reads: CASSLGRTRDNEQFF. The CDR3 region has the DNA TGTGCCAGCAGCCTCGGGAGGACGAGGGACAATGAGCAGTTCTTC.

The chain combines TRBV30 with TRBJ2-7, with D tentatively TRBD2 (5 bases). The length of the CDR3 is 14 residues. V lost 2 bases and J 9 bases, leaving 20 bases between the germline ends. The germline V gene has CDR1 GTSNPN and CDR2 SVGIG (reference sequence). The CDR3 DNA reads TGTGCCTGGAGTAGGCCTAGGGAGATGTTGGGGCAGTACTTC. This translates into CAWSRPREMLGQYF.

The gene calls are TRBV10-1 and TRBJ2-7, with 7 bases matching TRBD2. The V and J ends lost 4 bases and 2 bases, in that order; junction bases with no gene match: 2. Germline CDR1 and CDR2: WNHNN and SYGVQD (reference sequence). The CDR3 covers 13 residues. CDR3 sequence reads: CASSVSGTYEQYF. The CDR3 region has the DNA TGCGCCAGCAGTGTAAGCGGGACCTACGAGCAGTACTTC.

The V gene is TRBV18, the J gene TRBJ2-1; tentative D call: TRBD2 (6 bases). V gave up 6 bases and J gave up 4 bases, with 16 bases separating them. The CDR3 runs to 15 residues. Germline V gene lookup returns CDR1 KGHSH and CDR2 LQKENI. In nucleotides, the CDR3 is TGTGCCAGCTCGTACGGGACTGGGGTTTACAATGAGCAGTTCTTC. Translation: CASSYGTGVYNEQFF.

The rearrangement joins TRBV7-9 to TRBJ2-1, with D perhaps matching TRBD1 (6 bases). Germline CDR1 SEHNR, CDR2 FQNEAQ (reference sequence). Trimming cost V 5 bases and J 7 bases, with 15 bases left between them. The CDR3 consists of 14 residues. CDR3 bases: TGTGCCAGCAGCCAACAGGGTCTTGGGAATGAGCAGTTCTTC. As protein: CASSQQGLGNEQFF.

The DNA of the CDR3 is TGTGCCAGCAGGCAGGGACTACGAAGCACAGATACGCAGTATTTT. This codes for CASRQGLRSTDTQYF. V is TRBV7-9 and J is TRBJ2-3; 7 bases agree with TRBD2. The CDR3 is made up of 15 amino acids. After removal of 6 bases from V and 0 bases from J, the junction contained 6 bases not matched to a gene. Germline V gene lookup returns CDR1 SEHNR and CDR2 FQNEAQ (reference sequence). The full variable domain, its missing parts supplied by reference TRBV7-9 and TRBJ2-3, is DTGVSQNPRHKITKRGQNVTFRCDPISEHNRLYWYRQTLGQGPEFLTYFQNEAQLEKSRLLSDRFSAERPKGSFSTLEIQRTEQGDSAMYLCASRQGLRSTDTQYFGPGTRLTVL.

This rearrangement joins TRBV15 to TRBJ2-2; 14 nucleotides match TRBD2. Germline V lookup: CDR1 LNHNV, CDR2 YYDKDF (reference sequence). This CDR3 has 20 amino acids. The junction had 12 bases not matched to a gene; V was cut back by 2 bases and J by 4 bases. The CDR3 region has the DNA TGTGCCACCAGCAGAAATACGGGACTAGCGGGAGCTCAAAGCACCGGGGAGCTGTTTTTT. It encodes CATSRNTGLAGAQSTGELFF.

The chain links TRBV4-1 to TRBJ1-4, with D perhaps TRBD1 (6 bases). The V gene lost 3 bases and the J gene lost 8 bases, with 16 bases spanning the gap. CDR1 and CDR2 (germline): MGHRA, YSYEKL. The CDR3 consists of 15 residues. CDR3 residues: CASSHTTGFGEKLFF. The CDR3 DNA sequence: TGCGCCAGCAGCCACACCACAGGGTTCGGGGAAAAACTGTTTTTT.

The chain uses TRBV27 and TRBJ2-3; the match to TRBD2 covers 8 bases. V lost 5 bases and J lost 5; bases outside the gene matches: 15. Germline V gene sequence: CDR1 MNHEY, CDR2 SMNVEV (reference sequence). This CDR3 has 17 residues. Here the CDR3 reads CASSANPGRASRDTQYF. The CDR3 nucleotides read TGTGCCAGCAGTGCAAACCCCGGGAGGGCCTCGAGAGATACGCAGTATTTT.

The chain combines TRBV7-9 with TRBJ2-1; 8 bases align to TRBD2. Germline V gives CDR1 SEHNR, CDR2 FQNEAQ (reference sequence). The CDR3 consists of 14 residues. J lost 8 bases, V lost 7 bases, and 10 bases had no gene match. Here the CDR3 DNA reads TGTGCCAGCAACCCGACGGGAGGGCCCTATGAGCAGTTCTTC. Amino acids: CASNPTGGPYEQFF.

The CDR3, as DNA: TGTGCCAGCAGGGGAGGTAGCGCCACCCCAGAGACCCAGTACTTC. Amino acids: CASRGGSATPETQYF. The J gene is TRBJ2-5, the V gene TRBV2, with D tentatively TRBD2 (6 bases). This CDR3 has 15 residues. The germline gives CDR1 SNHLY, CDR2 FYNNEI. Trimming pared 6 bases from V and 4 bases from J, leaving 18 bases between.

This clone was found once. This chain uses TRBV14 with TRBJ2-7; TRBD1 agrees at 8 bases. This CDR3 is built from 15 residues. V lost 0 bases, J lost 1 base, and 2 bases stayed unmatched. CDR1 is SGHDN and CDR2 is FVKESK in the germline V gene. CDR3 in amino acids: CASSQEGQGSYEQYF. The CDR3 coding sequence is TGTGCCAGCAGCCAAGAAGGACAGGGTTCCTACGAGCAGTACTTC.

This clone was found once. The chain joins TRBV28 to TRBJ1-2; 8 bases align to TRBD1. This CDR3 comprises 14 residues. Germline lookup yields CDR1 MDHEN and CDR2 SYDVKM. Germline trimming cut 6 bases from V and 4 bases from J; bases unmatched to any gene: 7. CDR3: CASRAGGEAYGYTF. The CDR3 bases are TGTGCCAGCAGGGCAGGGGGCGAAGCCTATGGCTACACCTTC.

This rearrangement joins TRBV28 to TRBJ1-1, with no clear D. CDR1 is MDHEN, CDR2 SYDVKM, per germline. This CDR3 is built from 13 residues. Trimming cost V 7 bases and J 1 base, with 10 bases left between them. The CDR3 is CASIILANTEAFF. The DNA for the CDR3 is TGTGCCAGCATCATTCTGGCGAACACTGAAGCTTTCTTT. Filled out from reference TRBV28 and TRBJ1-1, the complete variable domain reads DVKVTQSSRYLVKRTGEKVFLECVQDMDHENMFWYRQDPGLGLRLIYFSYDVKMKEKGDIPEGYSVSREKKERFSLILESASTNQTSMYLCASIILANTEAFFGQGTRLTVV.

The rearrangement uses TRBV9 and TRBJ2-3, with D possibly being TRBD2 (5 bases). Germline CDR1 and CDR2: SGDLS and YYNGEE. Trimming pared 0 bases from V and 4 bases from J, leaving 9 bases between. This CDR3 has 14 amino acids. CDR3 amino acids: CASSVGAAPDTQYF. CDR3 DNA: TGTGCCAGCAGCGTAGGAGCGGCCCCAGATACGCAGTATTTT.

The chain uses TRBV18 and TRBJ2-5, with 10 bases lining up with TRBD2. This CDR3 contains 14 residues. Germline trimming cut 3 bases from V and 2 bases from J; bases unmatched to any gene: 0. The germline V gene has CDR1 KGHSH and CDR2 LQKENI. CDR3 sequence (DNA): TGTGCCAGCTCACCGACTAGCGGGCAAGAGACCCAGTACTTC. Protein sequence: CASSPTSGQETQYF. Using reference TRBV18 and TRBJ2-5 for the parts outside the CDR3, the full variable domain is NAGVMQNPRHLVRRRGQEARLRCSPMKGHSHVYWYRQLPEEGLKFMVYLQKENIIDESGMPKERFSAEFPKEGPSILRIQQVVRGDSAAYFCASSPTSGQETQYFGPGTRLLVL.

This rearrangement joins TRBV6-5 to TRBJ2-3, with D perhaps matching TRBD1 (5 bases). V dropped 2 bases and J dropped 4 bases, with 16 bases sitting between them. Germline V gene data show CDR1 as MNHEY and CDR2 as SVGAGI. The CDR3 sequence is 16 residues long. The CDR3 reads CASSYRGNFQADTQYF. CDR3 in DNA: TGTGCCAGCAGTTACAGGGGTAATTTTCAGGCAGATACGCAGTATTTT.

V is TRBV6-6 and J is TRBJ2-3; D uncertain. CDR3 length equals 12 residues. Germline CDR1 is MNHNY and CDR2 is SVGAGI (reference sequence). Between the trimmed V and J ends, which lost 1 base and 6 bases, there was a span of 5 bases. CDR3 DNA: TGTGCCAGCAGTTACTTCAGGGATACGCAGTATTTT. Amino acids: CASSYFRDTQYF.

The chain employs TRBV28 and TRBJ2-4; 8 nucleotides match TRBD1. Trimming at V came to 3 bases and at J to 1 base, leaving 2 bases not matched to a gene. In germline, CDR1 is MDHEN, CDR2 SYDVKM. CDR3 size: 15 residues. CDR3 sequence (DNA): TGTGCCAGCAGTTTCGCAGGGGGCGCCAAAAACATTCAGTACTTC. Amino acid sequence: CASSFAGGAKNIQYF.

The chain uses TRBV5-1 and TRBJ1-5, with 9 bases identical to TRBD1. The germline gives CDR1 SGHRS, CDR2 YFSETQ. The CDR3 is made up of 15 amino acids. Trimming removed 4 bases from V and 1 base from J; junction bases left unmatched: 3. The CDR3 spells CASSAGTGSNQPQHF. DNA of the CDR3: TGCGCCAGCAGCGCAGGGACAGGGAGCAATCAGCCCCAGCATTTT.

V is TRBV5-1 and J is TRBJ2-5; 8 nucleotides line up with TRBD1. The CDR3 covers 18 residues. Germline values: CDR1 SGHRS, CDR2 YFSETQ. V shed 1 base, J shed 1 base, and the junction held 12 bases outside the gene matches. CDR3 amino acids: CASSLPRGRTYPQETQYF. The CDR3 DNA is TGCGCCAGCAGCTTGCCCAGGGGGCGGACCTACCCCCAAGAGACCCAGTACTTC.

The genes are TRBV15 and TRBJ1-2; 11 bases align to TRBD1. Trimming took 8 bases from V and 7 from J; bases not matched to a gene: 12. In germline, CDR1 is LNHNV, CDR2 YYDKDF (reference sequence). The CDR3 has 15 residues. The CDR3 reads CATRLGMDRGPGYTF. The CDR3 DNA reads as TGTGCCACCCGGTTGGGGATGGACAGGGGGCCTGGCTACACCTTC.

The rearrangement joins TRBV2 to TRBJ2-5; 9 bases align to TRBD2. With 6 bases clipped from V and 2 bases from J, the junction kept 10 bases outside the gene matches. There are 16 residues in the CDR3. The germline gives CDR1 SNHLY, CDR2 FYNNEI. For the CDR3, the DNA is TGTGCCAGCAGACCAATTAGCGGGGGAGATCAAGAGACCCAGTACTTC. Translated: CASRPISGGDQETQYF.

The rearrangement uses TRBV2 and TRBJ1-5, with 10 bases that match TRBD1. The junction had 2 bases not matched to a gene; V was cut back by 7 bases and J by 5 bases. Germline loops: CDR1 SNHLY, CDR2 FYNNEI. This CDR3 comprises 13 residues. CDR3 DNA: TGTGCCAGCACGGGACAGGGGCATCAGCCCCAGCATTTT. It specifies CASTGQGHQPQHF.

A note on this clone: This sample includes further DNA sequences coding for the same CDR3. V usage is TRBV18 and J usage is TRBJ2-5; 8 bases align to TRBD2. Losses at the gene ends were 2 bases for V and 4 bases for J; bases not matched to a gene: 0. CDR3 length: 13 amino acids. Germline-derived CDR1 and CDR2 are KGHSH and LQKENI. The CDR3 reads CASSPTSGETQYF. The CDR3 region has the DNA TGTGCCAGCTCACCAACTAGCGGAGAGACCCAGTACTTC.

The chain is built from TRBV11-2 and TRBJ2-2; weak D call: TRBD2 (5 bases). Germline-derived CDR1 and CDR2 are SGHAT and FQNNGV. V lost 4 bases, J lost 4 bases, and 19 bases lay in between. The CDR3 covers 17 residues. Written as DNA, the CDR3 is TGTGCCAGCAGCTCCCTATTCGATGGGAGTGGCACCGGGGAGCTGTTTTTT. It yields the protein CASSSLFDGSGTGELFF. Full variable domain (rest looked up from reference TRBV11-2 and TRBJ2-2): EAGVAQSPRYKIIEKRQSVAFWCNPISGHATLYWYQQILGQGPKLLIQFQNNGVVDDSQLPKDRFSAERLKGVDSTLKIQPAKLEDSAVYLCASSSLFDGSGTGELFFGEGSRLTVL.